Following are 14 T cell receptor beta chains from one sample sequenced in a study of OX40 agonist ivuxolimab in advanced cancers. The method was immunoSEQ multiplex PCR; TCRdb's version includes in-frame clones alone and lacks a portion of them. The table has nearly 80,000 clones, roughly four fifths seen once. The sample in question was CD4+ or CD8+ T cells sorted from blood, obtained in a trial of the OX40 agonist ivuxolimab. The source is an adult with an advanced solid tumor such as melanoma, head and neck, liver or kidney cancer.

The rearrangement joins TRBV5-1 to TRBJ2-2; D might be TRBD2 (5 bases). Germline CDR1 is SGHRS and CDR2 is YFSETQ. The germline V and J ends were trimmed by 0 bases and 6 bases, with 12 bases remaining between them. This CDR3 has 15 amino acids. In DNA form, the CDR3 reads TGCGCCAGCAGCTTGGATCAAGGGCGGGCCGGGGAGCTGTTTTTT. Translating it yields CASSLDQGRAGELFF.

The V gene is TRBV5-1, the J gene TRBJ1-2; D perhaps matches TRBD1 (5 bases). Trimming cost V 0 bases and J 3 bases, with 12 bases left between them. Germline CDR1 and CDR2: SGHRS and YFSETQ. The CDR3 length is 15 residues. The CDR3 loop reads CASSLAPGKDYGYTF. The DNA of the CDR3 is TGCGCCAGCAGCTTGGCACCAGGGAAAGACTATGGCTACACCTTC.

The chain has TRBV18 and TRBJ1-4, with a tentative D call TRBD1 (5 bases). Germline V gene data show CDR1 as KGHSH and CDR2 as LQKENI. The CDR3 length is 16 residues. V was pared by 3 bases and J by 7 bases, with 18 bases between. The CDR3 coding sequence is TGTGCCAGCTCACCGCAGTGGGGCAGCGATAGTGAAAAACTGTTTTTT. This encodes CASSPQWGSDSEKLFF.

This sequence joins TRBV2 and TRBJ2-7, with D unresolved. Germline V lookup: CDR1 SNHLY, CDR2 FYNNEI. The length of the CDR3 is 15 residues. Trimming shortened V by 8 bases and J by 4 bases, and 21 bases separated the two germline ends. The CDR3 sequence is CASELVPRRLYEQYF. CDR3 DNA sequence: TGTGCCAGCGAGCTGGTCCCCAGGCGGTTATACGAGCAGTACTTC.

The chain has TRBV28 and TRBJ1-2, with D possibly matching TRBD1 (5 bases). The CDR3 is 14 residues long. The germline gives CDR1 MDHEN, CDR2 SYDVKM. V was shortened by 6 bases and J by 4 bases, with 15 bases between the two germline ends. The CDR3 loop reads CASSRGTASYGYTF. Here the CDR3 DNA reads TGTGCCAGCAGCAGAGGGACCGCCAGCTATGGCTACACCTTC.

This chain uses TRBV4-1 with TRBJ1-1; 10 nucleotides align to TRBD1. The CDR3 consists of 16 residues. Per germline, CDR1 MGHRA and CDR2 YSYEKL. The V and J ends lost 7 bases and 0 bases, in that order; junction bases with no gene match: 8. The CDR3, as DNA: TGCGCCAGCACCGGGACAGGGGTCTCGATGAACACTGAAGCTTTCTTT. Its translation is CASTGTGVSMNTEAFF.

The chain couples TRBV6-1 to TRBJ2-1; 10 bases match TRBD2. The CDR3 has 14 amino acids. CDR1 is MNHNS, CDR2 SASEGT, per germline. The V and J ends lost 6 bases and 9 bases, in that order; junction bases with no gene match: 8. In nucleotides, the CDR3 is TGTGCCAGCAGCCCCGGGACTAGCGTGCTTGAGCAGTTCTTC. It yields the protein CASSPGTSVLEQFF.

The CDR3 bases are TGTGCCAGCAGCTTGATTGGGGCGAGGACCTTCACCGGGGAGCTGTTTTTT. The encoded protein is CASSLIGARTFTGELFF. The chain recombines TRBV11-2 with TRBJ2-2; tentative D call: TRBD1 (5 bases). V was shortened by 3 bases and J by 4 bases, with 18 bases between the two germline ends. Germline CDR1 and CDR2: SGHAT and FQNNGV. This CDR3 comprises 17 residues.

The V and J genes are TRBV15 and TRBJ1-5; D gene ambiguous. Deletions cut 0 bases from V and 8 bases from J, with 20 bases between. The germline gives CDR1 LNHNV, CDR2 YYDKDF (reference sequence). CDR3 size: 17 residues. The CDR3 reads CATSRDRPLAGWEPQHF. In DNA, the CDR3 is TGTGCCACCAGCAGAGATCGCCCGCTGGCTGGTTGGGAGCCCCAGCATTTT.

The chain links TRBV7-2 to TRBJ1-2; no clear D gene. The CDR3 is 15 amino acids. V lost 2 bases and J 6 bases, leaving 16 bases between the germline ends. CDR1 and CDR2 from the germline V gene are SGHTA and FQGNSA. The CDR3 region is CASSLSITKLNGYTF. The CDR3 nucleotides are TGTGCCAGCAGCTTAAGTATTACGAAGTTGAATGGCTACACCTTC.

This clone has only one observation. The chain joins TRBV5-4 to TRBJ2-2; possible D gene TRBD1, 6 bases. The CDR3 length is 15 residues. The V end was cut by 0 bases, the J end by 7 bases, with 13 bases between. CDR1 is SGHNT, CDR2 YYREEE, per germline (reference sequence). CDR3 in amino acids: CASSLAAGESGELFF. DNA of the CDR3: TGTGCCAGCAGCTTGGCCGCAGGGGAAAGCGGGGAGCTGTTTTTT.

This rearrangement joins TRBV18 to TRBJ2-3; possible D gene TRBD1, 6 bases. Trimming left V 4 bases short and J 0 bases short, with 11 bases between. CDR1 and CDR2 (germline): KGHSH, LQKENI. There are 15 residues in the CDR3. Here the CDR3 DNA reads TGTGCCAGCTCACGAGGGGGTACCAGCACAGATACGCAGTATTTT. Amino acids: CASSRGGTSTDTQYF.

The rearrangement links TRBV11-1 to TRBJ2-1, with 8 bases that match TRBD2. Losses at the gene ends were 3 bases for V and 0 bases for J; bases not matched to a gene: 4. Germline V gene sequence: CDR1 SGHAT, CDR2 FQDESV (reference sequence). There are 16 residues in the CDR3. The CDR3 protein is CASSFMSGGSYNEQFF. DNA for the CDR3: TGTGCCAGCAGCTTCATGAGCGGGGGCTCCTACAATGAGCAGTTCTTC. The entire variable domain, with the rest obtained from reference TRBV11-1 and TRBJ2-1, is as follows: EAEVAQSPRYKITEKSQAVAFWCDPISGHATLYWYRQILGQGPELLVQFQDESVVDDSQLPKDRFSAERLKGVDSTLKIQPAELGDSAMYLCASSFMSGGSYNEQFFGPGTRLTVL.

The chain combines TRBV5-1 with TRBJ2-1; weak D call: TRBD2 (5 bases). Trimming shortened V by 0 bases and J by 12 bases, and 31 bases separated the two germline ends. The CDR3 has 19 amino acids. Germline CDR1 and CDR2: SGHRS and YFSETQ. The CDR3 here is CASSLAGGIRTNTMRGQFF. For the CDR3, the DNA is TGCGCCAGCAGCTTGGCTGGAGGCATAAGAACAAATACAATGAGAGGGCAGTTCTTC.